This T cell receptor (beta chain) emerged from a study of neurological immune-mediated disorders (dated by TCRdb to the late 2010s). Describing the broader study: Peripheral blood TCR-beta repertoires from patients with HTLV-I-associated myelopathy (HAM/TSP), patients with multiple sclerosis, and healthy controls were compared in the study using UMI-based sequencing. Technical triplicate libraries were sequenced so that the variability in frequency of each individual clone could be precisely calculated. The cohort comprised 68 subjects: 15 or so HAM/TSP patients, approximately 34 multiple sclerosis patients and approximately 20 healthy controls. The roughly 100 TCR-beta libraries included longitudinal samples, technical triplicates and paired sorted CD4+ and CD8+ T-cell subsets alongside PBMC samples.

CDR1 and CDR2, looked up from the germline V gene (reference sequence), are DFQATT and SNEGSKA. Taken from cysteine to phenylalanine, the CDR3 has 13 residues. Only the CDR3 DNA stays, 39 bases, in frame from base 1. Trimming accounts for 4 bases at V and 1 base at J, while the number of junction bases matched to no gene is 3. cDNA was synthesized by template-switch 5'RACE using a primer with a 10-nucleotide random unique molecular identifier that tagged each TCR transcript. Over 170 million TCR-beta sequences, covering 15-18 subjects, were produced in each sequencing run. The RNeasy kit was used to extract total RNA. The KAPA Real-time Library Amplification kit was used to amplify TCR-beta VDJ regions with primers for the TCR constant region and the 5'RACE anchor. Sample indexes and Illumina adaptors were added in a first PCR, after which library yield was increased in a second PCR. After purification with Ampure beads, the TCR product of roughly 650 bp was size-selected on a 2% E-gel SizeSelection system. Before pooling, library quality was assessed on a Bioanalyzer, concentration was determined with Qubit, and library quantification was performed with the Kapa Library Quantification kit. An Illumina HiSeq 2500 sequenced the libraries paired-end 2 x 150 bp. To increase sequence diversity, roughly 25-31% phiX was spiked into each library pool. The published analysis was carried out like this. Quality-filtered reads were processed with the UMI-based MiGEC pipeline, which removed over 75% of raw TCR sequences during error correction. VDJ genes were aligned to IMGT germline references, and each clonotype was defined by a unique CDR3 amino acid sequence together with V-J genes. VDJtools evaluated clonal expansion, Shannon diversity and CDR3 relatedness (CalcPairwiseDistances, ClusterSamples); CLCbio workbench built phylogenetic trees. A clone was classed as expanded if it had 8 or more unique UMIs, a cutoff based on coefficient-of-variation modelling across technical triplicates. TCRdb handled the public reads itself, with Q25 trimming in fastp and clone calling in MiXCR, and kept productive beta chains. Every entry covers one CDR3 protein and lists the most common genes and DNA from its rows. TCRdb assigned the V and J calls; the authors' analysis was not used. For this sample there are more than 25,000 distinct CDR3 sequences; roughly 16% appear just once. The ten largest clones add up to 4.5% to 5% of the sample.

The sample's time point, from its label and the paper: technical triplicate 3. Sorted-subset TCR libraries were prepared from over 850,000 sorted CD4+ or CD8+ T cells. Peripheral blood was subjected to Ficoll-Hypaque density gradient centrifugation to isolate PBMCs, which were then cryopreserved in liquid nitrogen. The study also sequenced paired sorted CD4+ and CD8+ subsets from healthy controls, HAM/TSP patients and MS patients. The investigation overall reported the following: No identical CDR3 amino acid sequences were shared among expanded clones across subjects, suggesting private TCR-beta repertoires in all groups. TCR clonal expansion was highest in HAM/TSP patients and lowest in MS patients, with MS patients falling below even healthy controls.

The table lists this clonotype with many counts. Its antigen is unknown. Nothing much larger sits one base from this clone, and base qualities are not available. The sequence is built from TRBV20-1 and TRBJ2-5; 7 bases in between match TRBD1. The TCR comes from a female donor with HTLV-1-associated myelopathy (HAM/TSP). The sequenced material came from CD4+ T cells from blood. Here the CDR3 is given as CSAKRTGQETQYF. The sequenced DNA: TGCAGTGCTAAGAGGACAGGCCAAGAGACCCAGTACTTC.